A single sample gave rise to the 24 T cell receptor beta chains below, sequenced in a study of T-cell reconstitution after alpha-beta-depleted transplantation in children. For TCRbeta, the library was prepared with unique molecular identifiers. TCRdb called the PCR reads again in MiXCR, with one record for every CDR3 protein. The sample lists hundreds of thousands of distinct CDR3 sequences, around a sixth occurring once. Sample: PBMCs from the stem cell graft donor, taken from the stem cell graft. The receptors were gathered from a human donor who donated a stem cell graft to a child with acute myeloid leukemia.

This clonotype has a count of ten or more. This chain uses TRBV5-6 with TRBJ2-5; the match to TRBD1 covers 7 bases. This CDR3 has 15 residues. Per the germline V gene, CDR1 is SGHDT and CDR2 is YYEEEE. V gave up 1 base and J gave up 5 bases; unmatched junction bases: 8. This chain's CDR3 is CASSLWDSLLETQYF. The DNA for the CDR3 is TGTGCCAGCAGCTTGTGGGACAGCCTCCTGGAGACCCAGTACTTC.

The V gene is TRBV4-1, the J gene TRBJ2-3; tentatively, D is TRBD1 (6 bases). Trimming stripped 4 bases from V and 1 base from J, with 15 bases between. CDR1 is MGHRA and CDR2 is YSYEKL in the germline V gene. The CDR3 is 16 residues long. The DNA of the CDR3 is TGCGCCAGCAGCCCGGGACACCAAATGGGCACAGATACGCAGTATTTT. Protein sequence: CASSPGHQMGTDTQYF.

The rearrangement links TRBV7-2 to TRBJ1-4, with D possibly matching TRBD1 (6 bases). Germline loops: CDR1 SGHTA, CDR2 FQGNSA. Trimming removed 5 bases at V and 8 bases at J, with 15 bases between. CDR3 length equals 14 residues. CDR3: CASSQGQMGEKLFF. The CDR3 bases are TGTGCCAGCAGCCAAGGACAGATGGGGGAAAAACTGTTTTTT.

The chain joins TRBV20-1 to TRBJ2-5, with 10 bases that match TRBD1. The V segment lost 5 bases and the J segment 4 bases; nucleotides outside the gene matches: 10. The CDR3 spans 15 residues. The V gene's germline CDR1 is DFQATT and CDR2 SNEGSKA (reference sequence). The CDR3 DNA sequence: TGCAGTGCTCAGCGGACAGGGGGATTCGGAGAGACCCAGTACTTC. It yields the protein CSAQRTGGFGETQYF.

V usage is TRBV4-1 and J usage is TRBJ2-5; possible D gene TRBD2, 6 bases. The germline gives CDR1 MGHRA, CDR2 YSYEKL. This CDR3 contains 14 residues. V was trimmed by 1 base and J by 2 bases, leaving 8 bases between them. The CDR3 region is CASSQVGGQETQYF. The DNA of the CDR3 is TGCGCCAGCAGCCAAGTCGGGGGACAAGAGACCCAGTACTTC.

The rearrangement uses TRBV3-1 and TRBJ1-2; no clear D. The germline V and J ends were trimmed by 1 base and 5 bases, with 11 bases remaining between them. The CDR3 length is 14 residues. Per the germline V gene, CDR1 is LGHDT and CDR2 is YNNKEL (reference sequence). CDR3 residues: CASSQVRTAYGYTF. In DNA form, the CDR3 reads TGTGCCAGCAGCCAAGTACGCACAGCTTATGGCTACACCTTC.

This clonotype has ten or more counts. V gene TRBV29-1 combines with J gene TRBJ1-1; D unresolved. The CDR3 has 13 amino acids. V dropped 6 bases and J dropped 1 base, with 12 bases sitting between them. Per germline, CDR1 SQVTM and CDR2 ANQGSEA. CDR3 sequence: CSVVKVANTEAFF. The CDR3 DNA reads TGCAGCGTAGTGAAGGTAGCGAACACTGAAGCTTTCTTT.

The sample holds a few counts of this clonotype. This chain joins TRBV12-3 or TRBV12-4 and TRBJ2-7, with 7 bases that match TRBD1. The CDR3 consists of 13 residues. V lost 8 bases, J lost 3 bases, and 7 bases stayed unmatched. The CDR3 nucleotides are TGTGCCAGCGGACGACAGGGCTTCTACGAGCAGTACTTC. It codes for CASGRQGFYEQYF.

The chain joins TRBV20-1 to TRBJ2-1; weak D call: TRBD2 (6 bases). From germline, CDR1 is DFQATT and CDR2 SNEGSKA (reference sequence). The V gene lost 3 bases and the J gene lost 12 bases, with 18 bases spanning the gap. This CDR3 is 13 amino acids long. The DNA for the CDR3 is TGCAGTGCTAGTCCAGAGGAGGGGACTGGGCAGTTCTTC. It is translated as CSASPEEGTGQFF.

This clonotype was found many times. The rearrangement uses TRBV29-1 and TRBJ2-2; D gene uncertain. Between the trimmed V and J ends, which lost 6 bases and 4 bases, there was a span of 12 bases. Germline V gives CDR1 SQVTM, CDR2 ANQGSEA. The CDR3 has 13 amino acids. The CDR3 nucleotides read TGCAGCGTCCGTGCCATTACCACCGGGGAGCTGTTTTTT. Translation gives CSVRAITTGELFF.

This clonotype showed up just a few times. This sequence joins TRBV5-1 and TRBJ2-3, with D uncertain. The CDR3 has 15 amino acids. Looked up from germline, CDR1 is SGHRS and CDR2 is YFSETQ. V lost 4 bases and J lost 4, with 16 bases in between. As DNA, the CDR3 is TGCGCCAGCAGCCCGTGGCAGGCAGGCCCAGATACGCAGTATTTT. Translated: CASSPWQAGPDTQYF.

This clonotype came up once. CDR3 bases: TGTGCCAGCTCACCATGGCGGGACAGATTCTACGAGCAGTACTTC. It codes for CASSPWRDRFYEQYF. The gene calls are TRBV18 and TRBJ2-7; perhaps TRBD1 as D (7 bases). The CDR3 sequence is 15 residues long. Germline CDR1 and CDR2: KGHSH and LQKENI. V was clipped by 2 bases and J by 3 bases, with 14 bases between them.

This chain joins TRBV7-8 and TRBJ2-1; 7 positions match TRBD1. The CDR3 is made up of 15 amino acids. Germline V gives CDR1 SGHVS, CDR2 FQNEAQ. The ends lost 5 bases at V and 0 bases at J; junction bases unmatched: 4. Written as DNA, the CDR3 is TGTGCCAGCAGCATGGACAGGCCCTCCTACAATGAGCAGTTCTTC. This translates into CASSMDRPSYNEQFF.

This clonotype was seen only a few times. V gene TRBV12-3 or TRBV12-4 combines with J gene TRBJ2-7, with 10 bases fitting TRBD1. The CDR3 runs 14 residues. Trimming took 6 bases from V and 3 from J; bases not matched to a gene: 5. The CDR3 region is CASSAGQGVYEQYF. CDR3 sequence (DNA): TGTGCCAGCAGCGCCGGACAGGGGGTCTACGAGCAGTACTTC.

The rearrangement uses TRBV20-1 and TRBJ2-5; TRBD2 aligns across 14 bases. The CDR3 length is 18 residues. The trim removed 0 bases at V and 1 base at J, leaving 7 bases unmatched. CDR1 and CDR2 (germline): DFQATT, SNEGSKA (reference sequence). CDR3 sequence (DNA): TGCAGTGCTAGAGATTTTGGACTAGCGGGGGGCCCCCAAGAGACCCAGTACTTC. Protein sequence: CSARDFGLAGGPQETQYF.

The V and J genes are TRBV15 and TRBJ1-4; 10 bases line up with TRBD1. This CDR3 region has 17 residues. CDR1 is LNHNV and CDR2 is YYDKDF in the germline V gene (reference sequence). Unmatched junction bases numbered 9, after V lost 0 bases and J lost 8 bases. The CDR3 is CATSRDLGTGVLEKLFF. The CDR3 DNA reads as TGTGCCACCAGCAGAGATCTGGGGACAGGGGTTCTCGAAAAACTGTTTTTT.

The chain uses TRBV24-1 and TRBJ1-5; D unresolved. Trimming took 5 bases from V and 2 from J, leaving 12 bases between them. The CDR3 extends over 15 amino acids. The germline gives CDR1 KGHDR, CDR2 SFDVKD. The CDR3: CATSGILSGNQPQHF. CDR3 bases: TGTGCCACCAGTGGAATTCTAAGCGGCAATCAGCCCCAGCATTTT.

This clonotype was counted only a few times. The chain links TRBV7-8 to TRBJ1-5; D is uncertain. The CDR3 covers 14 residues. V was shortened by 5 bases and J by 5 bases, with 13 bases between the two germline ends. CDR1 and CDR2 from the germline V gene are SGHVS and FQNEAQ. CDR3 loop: CASSTSRPDQPQHF. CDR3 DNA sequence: TGTGCCAGCAGCACGAGCCGACCCGATCAGCCCCAGCATTTT.

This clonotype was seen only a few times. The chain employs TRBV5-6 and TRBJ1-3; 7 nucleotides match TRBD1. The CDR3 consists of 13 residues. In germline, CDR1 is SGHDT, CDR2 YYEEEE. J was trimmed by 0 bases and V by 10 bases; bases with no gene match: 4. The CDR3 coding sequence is TGTGCCGGAGGGACAGTCTCTGGAAACACCATATATTTT. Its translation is CAGGTVSGNTIYF. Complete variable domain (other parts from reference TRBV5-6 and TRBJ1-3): DAGVTQSPTHLIKTRGQQVTLRCSPKSGHDTVSWYQQALGQGPQFIFQYYEEEERQRGNFPDRFSGHQFPNYSSELNVNALLLGDSALYLCAGGTVSGNTIYFGEGSWLTVV.

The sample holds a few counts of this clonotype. CDR3 DNA sequence: TGCGCCAGCAGCTTGAGGGTTAGCACAGATACGCAGTATTTT. It yields the protein CASSLRVSTDTQYF. V gene TRBV5-1 combines with J gene TRBJ2-3; D is undetermined. Germline CDR1 is SGHRS and CDR2 is YFSETQ. CDR3 length: 14 amino acids. V dropped 1 base and J dropped 0 bases, with 6 bases sitting between them. Full variable domain (remainder filled in from reference TRBV5-1 and TRBJ2-3): KAGVTQTPRYLIKTRGQQVTLSCSPISGHRSVSWYQQTPGQGLQFLFEYFSETQRNKGNFPGRFSGRQFSNSRSEMNVSTLELGDSALYLCASSLRVSTDTQYFGPGTRLTVL.

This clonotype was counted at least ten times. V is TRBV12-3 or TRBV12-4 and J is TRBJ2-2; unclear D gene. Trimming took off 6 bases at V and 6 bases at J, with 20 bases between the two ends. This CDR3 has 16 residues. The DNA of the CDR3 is TGTGCCAGCAGCCGTACTCGGAGTATAGTGCCCGGGGAGCTGTTTTTT. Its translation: CASSRTRSIVPGELFF.

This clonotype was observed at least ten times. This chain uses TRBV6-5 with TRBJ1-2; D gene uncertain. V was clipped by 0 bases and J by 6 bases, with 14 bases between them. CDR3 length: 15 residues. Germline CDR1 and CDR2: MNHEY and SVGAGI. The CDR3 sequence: CASSYSSGRIDGYTF. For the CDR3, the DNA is TGTGCCAGCAGTTACTCGTCGGGCAGGATCGATGGCTACACCTTC.

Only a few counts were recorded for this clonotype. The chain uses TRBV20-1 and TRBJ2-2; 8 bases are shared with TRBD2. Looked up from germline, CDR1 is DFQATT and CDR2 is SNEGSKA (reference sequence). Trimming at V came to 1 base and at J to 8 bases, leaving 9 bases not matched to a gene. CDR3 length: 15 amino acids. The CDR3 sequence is CSARVSGGHSGELFF. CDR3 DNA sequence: TGCAGTGCTAGAGTGTCGGGGGGGCACTCAGGGGAGCTGTTTTTT.

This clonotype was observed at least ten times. The CDR3 sequence: CSAWDGSYEQYF. The CDR3, as DNA: TGCAGTGCTTGGGACGGCTCCTACGAGCAGTACTTC. This chain links TRBV20-1 with TRBJ2-7; D may match TRBD1 or TRBD2 (5 bases each). The CDR3 contains 12 residues. The V end was cut by 5 bases, the J end by 0 bases, with 8 bases between. Germline CDR1 is DFQATT and CDR2 is SNEGSKA (reference sequence).